The TCR beta chain under discussion was sequenced for a study of cytomegalovirus exposure and HLA in healthy donors. The junction had 9 bases not matched to a gene; V was cut back by 5 bases and J by 5 bases. The CDR3 spans 16 residues. Germline V CDR1 and CDR2: SGHTA, FQGNSA. With 60 Vbeta and 13 Jbeta primers, the PCR was carried out. The assay was immunoSEQ multiplex PCR, and TCRdb's table has in-frame clones only and misses some. The sample has 65,000 to 95,000 clones; roughly four fifths are singletons. Overall study findings and caveats: In an earlier analysis, in some 600 donors, most V segments appeared productive either ~87% or ~30% of the time. Analysis was carried out at a later point, and it linked a missense DCLRE1C variant to TCR beta V- and J-gene trimming.

A word on this clone: The target antigen is unknown.

This receptor was taken from an older man in good health and CMV-seronegative. The rearrangement joins TRBV7-2 to TRBJ2-2; TRBD1 matches 9 bases. Sequencing was performed on PBMCs. The CDR3 coding sequence is TGTGCCAGCAGCCCCAGGGGGGACAGGGTGACCGGGGAGCTGTTTTTT. It is translated as CASSPRGDRVTGELFF.